The sequence of this T cell receptor (beta chain) was determined in a study of blood T cells in healthy people across ages (dated by TCRdb to between 2014 and 2016). Regarding the study in general: In model experiments, template switching captured about one uniquely barcoded TCR beta cDNA molecule for every two T cells. For two donors (one aged 18 to 30 and one aged 80 or older), the study analyzed two additional independent replicas of 1 million unique cDNA reads from the same blood draw. To track age-related changes in TCR beta repertoire diversity, the study relied on deep sequencing normalized with unique cDNA molecular identifiers. To avoid experimental bias, donors of different ages were spread randomly across the sequencing lanes. Four age groups were formed from the donors: young (average approximately 16 years), middle-aged (approximately 40), aged (62) and long-lived (about 80).

What the work shows at the level of the full study, not this receptor alone: Estimates of total diversity from one million sequenced T cells were regarded as lower bounds and underestimates. Conclusive comparison of naive and antigen-experienced compartments was prevented by the profiling of bulk unsorted PBMCs. The long-lived group showed more naive CD4+ T cells, fewer expanded clones and increased TCR diversity than the aged group, suggesting age selection. Observed TCR beta diversity per million T cells fell roughly linearly with age, and a significant reduction was already apparent by age around 40. A strong correlation was found between observed TCR beta diversity and the percentage of naive T cells measured by flow cytometry. Because the CMV infection status of the donors was unknown, age-related changes in expanded clonotypes may potentially have been confounded.

The donors were roughly 40 Caucasian individuals from Russia, aged roughly 6 to 100 years, who were systemically healthy. Ten milliliters of peripheral blood were drawn from each donor into EDTA-treated Vacutainer tubes. Ficoll-Paque density-gradient centrifugation was used to isolate PBMCs, with at least 7 million per sample. Total RNA, at least 6 micrograms per sample, was extracted from PBMCs with Trizol reagent. Naive CD45RAhigh/CD27high T cell percentages were measured by flow cytometry on a PBMC aliquot from every donor. Note on this clonotype: Its antigen specificity is not known. Per-base qualities were not stored, and no clone one base away is much larger.

The junction carries 10 bases between V and J, which are trimmed by 5 bases and 3 bases respectively. From the germline V gene (reference sequence), CDR1 is SGHAT and CDR2 is FQDESV. The cysteine opens and the phenylalanine closes a CDR3 of 13 amino acids. Only the CDR3 part of the read is kept: 39 bases, read in frame from the first base. Libraries were built with 5' RACE. The data were produced on an Illumina HiSeq 2500. A second 7 to 11 cycle PCR used a sample-barcoded 5' primer and a J-beta primer mix. A unique molecular identifier was introduced onto each TCR beta cDNA molecule by a template-switch 5' adaptor carrying 12 random nucleotides. At least 2.5 million CDR3-containing paired-end reads were obtained from each sample. The Mint cDNA synthesis kit, primed by a TRBC-specific oligonucleotide, was used to synthesize first-strand cDNA from all RNA. Following uracil-DNA glycosylase treatment, a first 18-cycle PCR with universal primers M1SS and BC2_uni_R was performed on all cDNA. In the original analysis: Normalization of each sample was performed by random selection of 1 million high-quality reads, each carrying a distinct molecular identifier. Reads with shared molecular identifiers were discarded instead of being binned into consensus sequences. MiTCR, with a Q25 quality threshold and the strictest error-elimination algorithm, was used for CDR3 identification, clonotype clustering and error correction. Lower-bound total TCR beta diversity was estimated with a nonparametric unseen species model using Euler transformation. TCRdb passed the public sequencing reads through fastp at Q25 and MiXCR, retaining productive beta sequences. Identical CDR3 proteins give one entry, which carries the most common genes and DNA. Here the V and J calls rest on TCRdb's processing, not on the authors' analysis. The sample data list 650,000 to 950,000 distinct CDR3 sequences, and around 42% of these were observed just once. The ten largest clones represent around 21% of the sample.

The sequence came from a man between 60 and 75 years old in good health. The sequenced sample was blood. The chain is made from TRBV11-1 and TRBJ2-5, with no D gene named confidently. CDR3 loop: CASSLLSEETQYF. The DNA sequence is as follows: TGTGCCAGCAGCCTACTATCCGAAGAGACCCAGTACTTC.